A single sample gave rise to the 18 T cell receptor beta chains below, sequenced in a study of technical replicates of blood from a few donors. Generated by immunoSEQ multiplex PCR, the TCRdb table keeps only in-frame clones and is missing some. The repertoire holds about 84,000 clones, with about 98% as singletons. Sequencing was carried out using T cells isolated from PBMCs. The receptors shown here come from a human donor in good health.

The rearrangement uses TRBV5-6 and TRBJ2-7; TRBD1 matches 10 bases. Per the germline V gene, CDR1 is SGHDT and CDR2 is YYEEEE. V shed 6 bases, J shed 2 bases, and the junction held 8 bases outside the gene matches. The CDR3 length is 15 residues. CDR3: CASTRRDRGAYEQYF. The CDR3, as DNA: TGTGCCAGCACCCGGCGGGACAGGGGTGCCTACGAGCAGTACTTC.

V usage is TRBV14 and J usage is TRBJ2-7; the match to TRBD1 covers 7 bases. J was trimmed by 0 bases and V by 3 bases; bases with no gene match: 8. Germline V gene lookup returns CDR1 SGHDN and CDR2 FVKESK. This CDR3 is 16 amino acids long. In nucleotides, the CDR3 is TGTGCCAGCAGCCATGGACAGGCCTACTTCTCCTACGAGCAGTACTTC. Translation gives CASSHGQAYFSYEQYF.

In its sample, this clone was seen a few times. The chain recombines TRBV29-1 with TRBJ1-1; tentatively, D is TRBD1 (5 bases). Per germline, CDR1 SQVTM and CDR2 ANQGSEA. CDR3 length: 14 amino acids. Trimming shortened V by 4 bases and J by 2 bases, and 14 bases separated the two germline ends. Here the CDR3 reads CSVGGESVNTEAFF. CDR3 in DNA: TGCAGCGTTGGGGGGGAGTCAGTTAACACTGAAGCTTTCTTT.

The chain joins TRBV6-1 to TRBJ2-1, with TRBD1 matching 9 bases. CDR3 size: 15 residues. V lost 3 bases, J lost 5 bases, and 5 bases stayed unmatched. Germline lookup yields CDR1 MNHNS and CDR2 SASEGT. CDR3 DNA sequence: TGTGCCAGCAGTGAGGGGACAGGGATAAACAATGAGCAGTTCTTC. This sequence encodes CASSEGTGINNEQFF.

The chain links TRBV19 to TRBJ1-5, with D uncertain. V shed 6 bases and J shed 10 bases, with 16 bases lying between them. The CDR3 totals 13 residues. CDR1 and CDR2 (germline): LNHDA, SQIVND (reference sequence). CDR3 coding DNA: TGTGCCAGTAGCGACTCGCCATTCACTCCCCAGCATTTT. This encodes CASSDSPFTPQHF.

V usage is TRBV7-9 and J usage is TRBJ2-2; D remains ambiguous. The V and J ends lost 3 bases and 5 bases respectively, with 10 bases between them. The CDR3 has 14 amino acids. Germline assignment: CDR1 SEHNR and CDR2 FQNEAQ (reference sequence). The CDR3 nucleotides are TGTGCCAGCAGCTTCTCAAAACGGACCGGGGAGCTGTTTTTT. The encoded protein is CASSFSKRTGELFF.

The J gene is TRBJ2-3, the V gene TRBV7-2, with 8 positions matching TRBD2. The CDR3 runs to 15 residues. V trimming: 1 base; J trimming: 10 bases; junction bases outside the gene matches: 10. Looked up from germline, CDR1 is SGHTA and CDR2 is FQGNSA. CDR3 sequence: CASSLDRGTRGSQYF. The CDR3 bases are TGTGCCAGCAGCTTAGATCGCGGGACTAGAGGCTCGCAGTATTTT.

The chain has TRBV5-1 and TRBJ2-7, with D maybe TRBD2 (6 bases). The CDR3 length is 19 residues. V lost 3 bases, J lost 1 base, and 26 bases lay in between. In germline, CDR1 is SGHRS, CDR2 YFSETQ. CDR3 protein: CASSSRTTPRDGVSYEQYF. The CDR3 DNA sequence: TGCGCCAGCAGCTCACGTACGACGCCGCGGGACGGGGTTTCCTACGAGCAGTACTTC.

This chain connects TRBV29-1 to TRBJ2-7, with 8 bases lining up with TRBD2. The ends lost 7 bases at V and 5 bases at J; junction bases unmatched: 10. This CDR3 has 13 residues. Germline CDR1 is SQVTM and CDR2 is ANQGSEA. The CDR3 here is CSGSGGVANEQYF. The CDR3 nucleotides are TGCAGCGGGTCCGGGGGGGTGGCGAACGAGCAGTACTTC.

The chain joins TRBV7-2 to TRBJ1-3; 7 bases fit TRBD1. J was trimmed by 1 base and V by 4 bases; bases with no gene match: 4. The CDR3 has 15 residues. Germline assignment: CDR1 SGHTA and CDR2 FQGNSA. As DNA, the CDR3 is TGTGCCAGCAGCTCACAGGGGTATTCTGGAAACACCATATATTTT. This translates into CASSSQGYSGNTIYF.

This clone showed up just once. The chain recombines TRBV18 with TRBJ2-7, with D uncertain. The length of the CDR3 is 14 residues. Germline lookup yields CDR1 KGHSH and CDR2 LQKENI. The germline V and J ends were trimmed by 2 bases and 0 bases, with 8 bases remaining between them. Here the CDR3 DNA reads TGTGCCAGCTCACCAAGAGCAAACTCCTACGAGCAGTACTTC. This translates into CASSPRANSYEQYF.

The chain employs TRBV19 and TRBJ2-7; 11 positions match TRBD1. V lost 5 bases and J lost 4; bases outside the gene matches: 10. This CDR3 comprises 16 residues. In germline, CDR1 is LNHDA, CDR2 SQIVND (reference sequence). CDR3 sequence: CASSVTPGQGAYEQYF. The CDR3 region has the DNA TGTGCCAGTAGTGTAACGCCTGGACAGGGGGCTTACGAGCAGTACTTC.

This clone was detected only once. This rearrangement joins TRBV27 to TRBJ2-2; D remains ambiguous. The CDR3 is 16 residues long. Germline CDR1 MNHEY, CDR2 SMNVEV (reference sequence). With 2 bases removed from V and 3 bases from J, the gap between germline ends came to 13 bases. CDR3 region: CASSLHSKTYTGELFF. CDR3 nucleotides: TGTGCCAGCAGTTTACACTCGAAAACCTACACCGGGGAGCTGTTTTTT.

The chain joins TRBV29-1 to TRBJ2-7, with D tentatively TRBD1 (6 bases). CDR1 SQVTM and CDR2 ANQGSEA come from the germline V gene. The CDR3 extends over 12 amino acids. V dropped 7 bases and J dropped 4 bases, with 14 bases sitting between them. The CDR3 DNA follows: TGCAGCGCCGTGACAGGTAGTTACGAGCAGTACTTC. This sequence encodes CSAVTGSYEQYF.

The CDR3 coding sequence is TGCGCCAGCAGCAACCAGGCCTCGGCCTACAATGAGCAGTTCTTC. Translated, it gives CASSNQASAYNEQFF. The J gene is TRBJ2-1, the V gene TRBV5-1; D is ambiguous. V was cut by 4 bases and J by 2 bases, with 13 bases left in between. The CDR3 is 15 residues long. Looked up from germline, CDR1 is SGHRS and CDR2 is YFSETQ.

The chain combines TRBV9 with TRBJ1-2, with 8 bases identical to TRBD1. CDR1 is SGDLS, CDR2 YYNGEE, per germline. The CDR3 contains 13 residues. V lost 3 bases to trimming and J lost 4 bases; unmatched junction nucleotides: 2. The CDR3 nucleotides are TGTGCCAGCAGCGCCGACAGGGGCTATGGCTACACCTTC. Translated: CASSADRGYGYTF.

The J gene is TRBJ2-3, the V gene TRBV5-5, with a weak D call TRBD1 (6 bases). Germline V gene lookup returns CDR1 SGHKS and CDR2 YYEKEE (reference sequence). V dropped 5 bases and J dropped 1 base, with 20 bases sitting between them. The CDR3 spans 17 residues. The CDR3 DNA is TGTGCCAGCAGGCGCCCCACATACAGGGAAGGCACAGATACGCAGTATTTT. The encoded protein is CASRRPTYREGTDTQYF.

V and J are TRBV6-6 and TRBJ2-5; the match to TRBD1 covers 12 bases. Trimming at V came to 10 bases and at J to 1 base, leaving 10 bases not matched to a gene. The CDR3 has 16 residues. Germline V gene lookup returns CDR1 MNHNY and CDR2 SVGAGI (reference sequence). CDR3 region: CATGTGGISGQETQYF. For the CDR3, the DNA is TGTGCCACCGGGACAGGGGGCATATCGGGCCAAGAGACCCAGTACTTC.